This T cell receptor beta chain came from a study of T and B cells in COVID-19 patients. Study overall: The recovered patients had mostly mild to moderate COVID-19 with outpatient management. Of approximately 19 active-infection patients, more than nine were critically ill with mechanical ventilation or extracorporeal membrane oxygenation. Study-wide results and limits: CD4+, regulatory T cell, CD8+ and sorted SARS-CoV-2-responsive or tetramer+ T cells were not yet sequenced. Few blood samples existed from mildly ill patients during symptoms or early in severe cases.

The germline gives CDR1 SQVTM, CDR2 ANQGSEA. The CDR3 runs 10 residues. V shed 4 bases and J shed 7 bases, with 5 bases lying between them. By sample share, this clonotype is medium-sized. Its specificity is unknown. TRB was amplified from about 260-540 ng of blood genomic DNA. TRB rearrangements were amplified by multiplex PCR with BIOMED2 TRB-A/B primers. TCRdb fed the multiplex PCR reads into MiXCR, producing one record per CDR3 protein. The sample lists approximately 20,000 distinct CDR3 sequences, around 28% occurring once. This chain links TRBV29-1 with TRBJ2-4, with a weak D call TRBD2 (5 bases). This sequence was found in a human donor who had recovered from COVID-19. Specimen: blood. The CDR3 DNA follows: TGCAGCGTTGCGGGGAACATTCAGTACTTC. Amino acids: CSVAGNIQYF.